A selection of T cell receptor beta chains follows, all from one sample in a study of siplizumab effects on memory and regulatory T cells. Profiled with immunoSEQ multiplex PCR; TCRdb holds only in-frame clones, not every one. The data contain more than 85,000 clones, about 90% of them seen just once; the ten biggest clones take up 0.75%. The sample taken for sequencing was Tregs sorted from blood. The source is a human donor in good health. The CDR3 runs from the conserved cysteine through the conserved F or W. The D gene is left open where the match is weak. Rows give clone size only sometimes, using once, few, many, or a class for an expanded clone.

d_gene	abundance	v_gene	j_gene	CDR3aa	CDR3nt
-	-	TRBV29-1	TRBJ2-2	CSVGAMGGELFF	TGCAGCGTTGGAGCGATGGGCGGGGAGCTGTTTTTT
TRBD2	once	TRBV9	TRBJ2-7	CASSVSGVSYEQYF	TGTGCCAGCAGCGTTAGCGGGGTCTCCTACGAGCAGTACTTC
TRBD1	-	TRBV29-1	TRBJ1-1	CSVQGFGEAFF	TGCAGCGTACAGGGGTTCGGTGAAGCTTTCTTT
-	-	TRBV4-2	TRBJ2-3	CASSQDSPSATDTQYF	TGTGCCAGCAGCCAAGATTCCCCCTCAGCCACAGATACGCAGTATTTT
-	-	TRBV5-6	TRBJ2-7	CASRLLGNYEQYF	TGTGCCAGCAGACTTCTTGGCAACTACGAGCAGTACTTC
-	-	TRBV7-2	TRBJ1-3	CASSFLSGSTIYF	TGTGCCAGCAGCTTCCTGTCTGGGAGCACCATATATTTT
TRBD2	-	TRBV7-9	TRBJ2-3	CASSLMSGGASTDTQYF	TGTGCCAGCAGCTTAATGAGCGGGGGGGCTAGCACAGATACGCAGTATTTT
TRBD2	-	TRBV23-1	TRBJ2-1	CASSRTLPSGNNEQFF	TGCGCCAGCAGTCGCACCCTTCCTAGCGGAAACAATGAGCAGTTCTTC
-	-	TRBV9	TRBJ1-2	CASSPRYHGVYGYTF	TGTGCCAGCAGCCCTCGTTATCATGGCGTCTATGGCTACACCTTC
TRBD2	-	TRBV9	TRBJ2-1	CASSVGLAQFF	TGTGCCAGCAGCGTAGGACTAGCTCAGTTCTTC
-	-	TRBV11-2	TRBJ2-7	CASSAVQGYEQYF	TGTGCCAGCAGCGCCGTCCAGGGTTACGAGCAGTACTTC
-	-	TRBV18	TRBJ1-2	CASSPQTHGYTF	TGTGCCAGCTCACCGCAAACCCATGGCTACACCTTC
TRBD2	once	TRBV27	TRBJ2-6	CASRQLAGISGANVLTF	TGTGCCAGCAGGCAACTAGCGGGCATCTCTGGGGCCAACGTCCTGACTTTC
-	-	TRBV5-1	TRBJ2-2	CASITPNTGELFF	TGCGCCAGCATAACGCCGAACACCGGGGAGCTGTTTTTT
-	-	TRBV28	TRBJ1-2	CASSLPGARDYTF	TGTGCCAGCAGCCTCCCGGGGGCAAGAGACTACACCTTC
-	-	TRBV5-4	TRBJ1-5	CASGTGPGNQPQHF	TGTGCCAGCGGAACAGGGCCGGGCAATCAGCCCCAGCATTTT
-	once	TRBV6-5	TRBJ2-6	CASSYRSAAGANALTF	TGTGCCAGCAGTTACCGTTCTGCGGCGGGGGCCAACGCCCTGACTTTC